These 5 T cell receptor beta chains were all obtained from the same sample, sequenced in a study of cytomegalovirus exposure and HLA in healthy donors. Both 60 Vbeta primers and 13 Jbeta primers went into the PCR. This table comes from immunoSEQ multiplex PCR, and its TCRdb copy is limited to in-frame clones, with some not included. The sample contains 150,000 to 180,000 clones, about 84% of which appear only once. Sequencing was carried out using PBMCs. The receptors originated from a woman aged 40 to 55 in good health and CMV-seropositive.

The rearrangement links TRBV5-1 to TRBJ2-3; 14 bases match TRBD2. This CDR3 is 17 amino acids long. Trimming at V came to 5 bases and at J to 5 bases, leaving 10 bases not matched to a gene. CDR1 is SGHRS, CDR2 YFSETQ, per germline. CDR3 sequence: CASSPRLAGGLRDTQYF. The CDR3 nucleotides read TGCGCCAGCAGTCCCCGACTAGCGGGAGGGCTGAGAGATACGCAGTATTTT.

The chain employs TRBV10-2 and TRBJ1-5; D ambiguous. The V end lost 6 bases, the J end lost 4 bases, and 7 bases lay between the germline ends. Germline V gene sequence: CDR1 WSHSY, CDR2 SAAADI. This CDR3 is 12 amino acids long. The CDR3 loop is CASRGGNQPQHF. DNA of the CDR3: TGCGCCAGCAGGGGAGGAAATCAGCCCCAGCATTTT.

This clone appeared a few times. The chain joins TRBV29-1 to TRBJ2-1, with D unresolved. V was clipped by 4 bases and J by 0 bases, with 13 bases between them. The CDR3 loop spans 15 amino acids. CDR1 is SQVTM, CDR2 ANQGSEA, per germline. The CDR3 DNA reads TGCAGCGTTGCCCCGCTGGCCAGCTCCTACAATGAGCAGTTCTTC. Protein product: CSVAPLASSYNEQFF.

This clone was picked up a small number of times. The CDR3 loop reads CASSPRTGAGSTEAFF. Written as DNA, the CDR3 is TGTGCCAGTAGCCCCCGGACAGGCGCAGGGAGCACTGAAGCTTTCTTT. This chain joins TRBV19 and TRBJ1-1, with TRBD1 matching over 7 bases. Per germline, CDR1 LNHDA and CDR2 SQIVND (reference sequence). J gave up 4 bases and V 6 bases, and 14 bases lay outside the gene matches. This CDR3 comprises 16 residues.

V is TRBV7-9 and J is TRBJ1-5; TRBD1 is a possible D gene (6 bases). The CDR3 loop spans 18 amino acids. Germline-derived CDR1 and CDR2 are SEHNR and FQNEAQ (reference sequence). Trimming shortened V by 5 bases and J by 8 bases, and 28 bases separated the two germline ends. The CDR3 sequence is CASSPTGILTQGVEPQHF. As DNA, the CDR3 is TGTGCCAGCAGCCCGACCGGTATACTGACACAGGGAGTGGAGCCCCAGCATTTT.